These T cell receptor beta chains were read from a single sample in a study of beta chain features in type 1 diabetes. Libraries were prepared by immunoSEQ multiplex PCR; TCRdb keeps only in-frame clonotypes and omits some of them. The table shows 500,000 to 850,000 clones, with about an eighth occurring only once. The sample comprised naive CD4+ T cells from blood. The receptors originated from a man younger than 35 with type 1 diabetes. Both conserved end residues are part of each CDR3. The order of the fields is J gene, V gene, clone size, D gene, CDR3 DNA, CDR3 protein. A D gene is named only where the DNA matches it firmly. Only part of the rows carry a size: once, few, many, or a class if the clone is expanded.

TRBJ2-1 TRBV7-2 few - TGTGCCAGCAGCTTAGTAGGGGGGCCTTCCTACAATGAGCAGTTCTTC CASSLVGGPSYNEQFF
TRBJ2-3 TRBV5-1 few TRBD2 TGCGCCAGCAGCGACGTAAGCGGGGGCGCAGATACGCAGTATTTT CASSDVSGGADTQYF
TRBJ2-7 TRBV7-2 few - TGTGCCAGCAGCTTAGGATCTCACTACGAGCAGTACTTC CASSLGSHYEQYF
TRBJ2-5 TRBV11-3 - - TGTGCCAGCAGCACCGTCGGTAGTGGCCAAGAGACCCAGTACTTC CASSTVGSGQETQYF
TRBJ2-2 TRBV30 few - TGTGCCTGTATTTCAGGGGCCGGCGGGGAGCTGTTTTTT CACISGAGGELFF
TRBJ2-5 TRBV5-1 - - TGCGCCAGCAGCTTGTCGCCGGGGGCGGACGAGACCCAGTACTTC CASSLSPGADETQYF
TRBJ2-1 TRBV11-2 - TRBD2 TGTGCCAGCAGCTCGACGGGGGGGCCTTACAATGAGCAGTTCTTC CASSSTGGPYNEQFF
TRBJ1-2 TRBV21-1 - - TGTGCCAGCAGCAAACGGACAGGGGGCTACACCTTC CASSKRTGGYTF
TRBJ2-7 TRBV7-6 few - TGTGCCAGCAGCCCTACCGGCTACGAGCAGTACTTC CASSPTGYEQYF
TRBJ2-6 TRBV7-2 few TRBD1 TGTGCCAGCAGCTTAGTTTTCGGGACAGGGCATATCGTCCTGACTTTC CASSLVFGTGHIVLTF
TRBJ2-1 TRBV6-6 - TRBD2 TGTGCCAGCGAACCTAAAGGGACTAGCGTAGCCAATGAGCAGTTCTTC CASEPKGTSVANEQFF
TRBJ1-2 TRBV7-2 few - TGTGCCAGCAGCGCACACGGGGAGGGCTACACCTTC CASSAHGEGYTF
TRBJ2-7 TRBV2 - - TGTGCCAGCAATGGGGGCGAGCAGTACTTC CASNGGEQYF
TRBJ2-3 TRBV9 - - TGTGCCAGCAGCCCCCAGACAGATACGCAGTATTTT CASSPQTDTQYF
TRBJ2-1 TRBV5-1 - - TGCGCCAGCAGCCCCCCCCAGAGCTCCTACAATGAGCAGTTCTTC CASSPPQSSYNEQFF
TRBJ1-1 TRBV19 - - TGTGCCAGTAGTATCGAATGGCCCCCGGAGGGAGCTTTCTTT CASSIEWPPEGAFF
TRBJ2-5 TRBV2 - TRBD2 TGTGCCAGCAGGGGAAGACTAGCGAAAGAGACCCAGTACTTC CASRGRLAKETQYF
TRBJ1-5 TRBV4-1 - - TGCGCCAGCAGCCAAGGGGGAGGGATTATTAGCGATCAGCCCCAGCATTTT CASSQGGGIISDQPQHF
TRBJ2-2 TRBV7-2 - - TGTGCCAGCAGCTTCGACAGCCCTAACACCGGGGAGCTGTTTTTT CASSFDSPNTGELFF
TRBJ2-3 TRBV9 - TRBD2 TGTGCCAGCAGCAAGGCTAGCGGGAACACAGATACGCAGTATTTT CASSKASGNTDTQYF
TRBJ1-5 TRBV10-3 - - TGTGCCATCAGTGAGTCCGGGTCGGATCAGCCCCAGCATTTT CAISESGSDQPQHF
TRBJ2-7 TRBV19 few TRBD1 TGTGCCAGTAGTATTGGACAGGGGGTAGAGCAGTACTTC CASSIGQGVEQYF
TRBJ1-3 TRBV21-1 - - TGTGCCAGCACATCGACTAGCACAGGGAAGGAGTCCAACACCATATATTTT CASTSTSTGKESNTIYF
TRBJ1-2 TRBV6-6 few - TGTGCCAGCAGTTACGAGGGGGATGTGAGTGGCTACACCTTC CASSYEGDVSGYTF
TRBJ2-5 TRBV4-1 - - TGCGCCAGCAGCCAAGCTCCGAGGGGACCGTCGACCCAGTACTTC CASSQAPRGPSTQYF
TRBJ2-6 TRBV2 - - TGTGCCAGCAGTGGAGAAGGGGCTGGGGCCAACGTCCTGACTTTC CASSGEGAGANVLTF
TRBJ1-3 TRBV5-4 few TRBD1 TGTGCCAGCAGCCCGGACAGGGTAGTCTCTGGAAACACCATATATTTT CASSPDRVVSGNTIYF
TRBJ1-4 TRBV7-2 - - TGTGCCAGCAGCTTAATTTCCCCGACTAATGAAAAACTGTTTTTT CASSLISPTNEKLFF
TRBJ2-5 TRBV30 few TRBD2 TGTGCCTGTCTAATGAGGGGAGGGGAGACCCAGTACTTC CACLMRGGETQYF
TRBJ1-5 TRBV7-8 - TRBD1 TGTGCCAGCAGCTTAACAGGGGATCAGCCCCAGCATTTT CASSLTGDQPQHF
TRBJ2-7 TRBV25-1 - - TGTGCCAGCAGTGAATTTCAGGGTACCTACGAGCAGTACTTC CASSEFQGTYEQYF
TRBJ2-1 TRBV28 few - TGTGCCAGCAGTCGGGCCGGGACCACTTTTAATGAGTTCTTC CASSRAGTTFNEFF
TRBJ1-2 TRBV30 - - TGTGCCTGGAGGCCCCCAGGGTTACCTTATGGCTACACCTTC CAWRPPGLPYGYTF
TRBJ2-3 TRBV9 - TRBD2 TGTGCCAGCAGCGTAAGGACTAGCGGGACCTACGGAGATACGCAGTATTTT CASSVRTSGTYGDTQYF
TRBJ2-3 TRBV7-2 - TRBD1 TGTGCCAGCAGCCGGGACAGCGGCACAGATACGCAGTATTTT CASSRDSGTDTQYF
TRBJ1-3 TRBV18 few TRBD1 TGTGCCAGCTCACTCGGGACAGGGAGCGGAAACACCATATATTTT CASSLGTGSGNTIYF
TRBJ2-7 TRBV10-1 - - TGCGCCAGCAGTGATATGGGACGGCAGTACTTC CASSDMGRQYF
TRBJ2-7 TRBV28 - TRBD1 TGTGCCAGCAGTTACAATCCGGGACAGGCAGGTTGGGAGCAGTACTTC CASSYNPGQAGWEQYF
TRBJ2-7 TRBV7-9 - - TGTGCCAGCAGCTTAGATGTCCTGGGTGGTAAAGAGTACTTC CASSLDVLGGKEYF
TRBJ2-7 TRBV13 few - TGTGCCAGCACCACCGGGACTTCTTACGAGCAGTACTTC CASTTGTSYEQYF
TRBJ1-2 TRBV6-6 few - TGTGCCAGCAGTCCCCGGGACGACTATGGCTACACCTTC CASSPRDDYGYTF
TRBJ2-1 TRBV7-9 - TRBD2 TGTGCCAGCAGACCGCTAGCGGGAGGGTATCTCTACAATGAGCAGTTCTTC CASRPLAGGYLYNEQFF
TRBJ2-7 TRBV10-3 few - TGTGCCATCAGCGATTACTCCGGACAGACCTACGAGCAGTACTTC CAISDYSGQTYEQYF
TRBJ2-7 TRBV29-1 - - TGCAGCGTTGTTGGGCCCACGGGGTCCGGGTACGAGCAGTACTTC CSVVGPTGSGYEQYF
TRBJ1-2 TRBV7-9 - - TGTGCCAGCAGCTTGGAGGTCTATGGCTACACCTTC CASSLEVYGYTF
TRBJ1-5 TRBV2 - - TGTGCCAGCAGCCCCGAGGGCTACAATCAGCCCCAGCATTTT CASSPEGYNQPQHF
TRBJ1-1 TRBV7-3 - - TGTGCCAGCAGCGTCGTAGGGAACACTGAAGCTTTCTTT CASSVVGNTEAFF
TRBJ2-1 TRBV18 - - TGTGCCAGCTCACTCTACATAAAGGGGGGCACGGACAATGAGCAGTTCTTC CASSLYIKGGTDNEQFF
TRBJ1-2 TRBV27 - - TGTGCCAGCAGTGGGGAGGGGTATGGCTACACCTTC CASSGEGYGYTF
TRBJ2-1 TRBV29-1 few - TGCAGCGCCGAGGGGTTGACAGATTCCTCCTACAATGAGCAGTTCTTC CSAEGLTDSSYNEQFF
TRBJ2-7 TRBV18 few TRBD2 TGTGCCAGCTCACCTGGAGGACTAGCGGTCTACGAGCAGTACTTC CASSPGGLAVYEQYF
TRBJ1-5 TRBV7-9 - - TGTGCCAGCAGCACTTCGGTCGATCAGCCCCAGCATTTT CASSTSVDQPQHF
TRBJ1-5 TRBV30 few - TGTGCCTGGAGTGTCGGCAATCAGCCCCAGCATTTT CAWSVGNQPQHF